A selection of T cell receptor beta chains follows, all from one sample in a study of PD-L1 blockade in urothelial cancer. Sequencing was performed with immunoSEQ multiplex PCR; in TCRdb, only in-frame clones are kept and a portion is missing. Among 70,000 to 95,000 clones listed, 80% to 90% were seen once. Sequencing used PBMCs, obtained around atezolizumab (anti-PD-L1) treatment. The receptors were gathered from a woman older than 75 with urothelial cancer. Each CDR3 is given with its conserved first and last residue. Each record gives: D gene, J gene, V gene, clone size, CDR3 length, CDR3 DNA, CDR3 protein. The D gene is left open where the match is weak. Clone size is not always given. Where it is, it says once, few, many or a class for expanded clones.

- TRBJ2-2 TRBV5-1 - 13 TGCGCCAGCAAAATCGACTACACCGGGGAGCTGTTTTTT CASKIDYTGELFF
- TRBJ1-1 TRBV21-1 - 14 TGTGCCAGCAGCAAACACCCCCAGTTGGCTGAAGCTTTCTTT CASSKHPQLAEAFF
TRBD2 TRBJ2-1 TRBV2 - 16 TGTGCCAGCAGTGAGACTAGCGGGAGGACATACAATGAGCAGTTCTTC CASSETSGRTYNEQFF
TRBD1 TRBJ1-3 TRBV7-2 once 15 TGTGCCAGCAGCTCGCGGACAGGGGCTGGAAACACCATATATTTT CASSSRTGAGNTIYF
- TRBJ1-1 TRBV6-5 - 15 TGTGCCAGCAGTTACGGTCCAGGGCGAACCACTGAAGCTTTCTTT CASSYGPGRTTEAFF
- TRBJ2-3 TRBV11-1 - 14 TGTGCCAGCAGCTTAGGACTAGTCCCAGATACGCAGTATTTT CASSLGLVPDTQYF
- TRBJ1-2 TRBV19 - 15 TGTGCCAGTAACGCTGACAGTCCGCGCAGCTATGGCTACACCTTC CASNADSPRSYGYTF
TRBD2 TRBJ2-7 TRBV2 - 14 TGTGCCACGGGGGAACTAGCGGGAATCCGCGAGCAGTACTTC CATGELAGIREQYF
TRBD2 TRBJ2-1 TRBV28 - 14 TGTGCCAGCAGTTCGCCGGGACTAGAATCTGAGCAGTTCTTC CASSSPGLESEQFF
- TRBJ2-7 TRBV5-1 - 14 TGCGCCAGCAGCCCGGAGGGCATGGTGTACGAGCAGTACTTC CASSPEGMVYEQYF
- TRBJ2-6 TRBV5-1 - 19 TGCGCCAGCAGCTTATTCGGGCGACAGGCCATCTCTGGGGCCAACGTCCTGACTTTC CASSLFGRQAISGANVLTF
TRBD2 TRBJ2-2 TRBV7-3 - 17 TGTGCCAGCAGCTTAATGGCGGGAGCCCCGTCGACCGGGGAGCTGTTTTTT CASSLMAGAPSTGELFF
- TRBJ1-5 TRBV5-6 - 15 TGTGCCAGCAGCTTGGGGGGTTCTCCGGGACAGCCCCAGCATTTT CASSLGGSPGQPQHF
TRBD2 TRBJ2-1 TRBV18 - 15 TGTGCCAGCTCACCAAGAGGACTAGCGTCGAATGAGCAGTTCTTC CASSPRGLASNEQFF
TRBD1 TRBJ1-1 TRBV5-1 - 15 TGCGCCAGCAGCCCCGGGACAGGGGCGAACACTGAAGCTTTCTTT CASSPGTGANTEAFF
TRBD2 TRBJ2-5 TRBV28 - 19 TGTGCCAGCAGACCCCTTGGGACTAGCGGGAGACTCGTGGGGGAGACCCAGTACTTC CASRPLGTSGRLVGETQYF
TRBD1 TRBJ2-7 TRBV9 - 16 TGTGCCAGCAGCGTGGGAGCGGGACAGGGGTCCTACGAGCAGTACTTC CASSVGAGQGSYEQYF
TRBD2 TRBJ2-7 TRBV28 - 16 TGTGCCAGCAGTTTTTCTCCTAGCGGGAGTTCCTACGAGCAGTACTTC CASSFSPSGSSYEQYF
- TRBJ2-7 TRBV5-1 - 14 TGCGCCAGCAGCTTGACAGGGTCCCCCTACGAGCAGTACTTC CASSLTGSPYEQYF
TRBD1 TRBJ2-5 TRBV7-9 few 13 TGTGCCAGCAGCCAAGGGGGCGCTGGGACCCAGTACTTC CASSQGGAGTQYF
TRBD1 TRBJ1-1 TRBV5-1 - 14 TGCGCCAGCAGCCAGACAGGGCCCGACACTGAAGCTTTCTTT CASSQTGPDTEAFF
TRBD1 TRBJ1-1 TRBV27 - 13 TGTGCCAGCAGCGGACAGGGGGACACTGAAGCTTTCTTT CASSGQGDTEAFF
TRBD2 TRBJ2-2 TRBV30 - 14 TGTGCCTGGAAATCTAGCGGGAACACCGGGGAGCTGTTTTTT CAWKSSGNTGELFF
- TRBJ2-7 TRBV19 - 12 TGTGCCAGTAGTACCAACACGTACGAGCAGTACTTC CASSTNTYEQYF
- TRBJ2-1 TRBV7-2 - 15 TGTGCCAGCAGCGGCCGAGGATTCTCCTACAATGAGCAGTTCTTC CASSGRGFSYNEQFF
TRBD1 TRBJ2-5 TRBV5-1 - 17 TGCGCCAGCAGCTACGGGACAGGCTTGACGTATAGGGAGACCCAGTACTTC CASSYGTGLTYRETQYF
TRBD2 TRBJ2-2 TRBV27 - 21 TGTGCCAGCAGTTTACTCCAAACACCGGGACTAGCGGGAGGAAGCACCGGGGAGCTGTTTTTT CASSLLQTPGLAGGSTGELFF
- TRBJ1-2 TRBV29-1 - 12 TGCAGCGTTGACAGGGTCGCGGTTGGCTACACCTTC CSVDRVAVGYTF
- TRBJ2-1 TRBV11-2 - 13 TGTGCCAGCAGCTTAGCCAGCTACAATGAGCAGTTCTTC CASSLASYNEQFF
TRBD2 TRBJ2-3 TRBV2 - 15 TGTGCCAGCAGCCCGAGGGCTAGCGGAACAGATACGCAGTATTTT CASSPRASGTDTQYF
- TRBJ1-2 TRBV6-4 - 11 TGTGCCAGTCGCGCCGGAGAGGAACTGACCTTC CASRAGEELTF
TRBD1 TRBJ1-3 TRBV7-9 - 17 TGTGCCAGCAGCCCCCCGCCGAGACAGGGGGCTGGAAACACCATATATTTT CASSPPPRQGAGNTIYF
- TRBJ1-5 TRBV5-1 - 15 TGCGCCAGCAGCCCCCTACCCGGTAGCAATCAGCCCCAGCATTTT CASSPLPGSNQPQHF
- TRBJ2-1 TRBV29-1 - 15 TGCAGCGTCGCGACATTTGGGGCGACATACAATGAGCAGTTCTTC CSVATFGATYNEQFF
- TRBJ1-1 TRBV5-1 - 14 TGCGCCAGCAGCTCAGGCGTGGGTAACACTGAAGCTTTCTTT CASSSGVGNTEAFF
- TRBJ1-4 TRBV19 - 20 TGTGCCAGTAGTATTCAATACCGGGACATCAGAAGTGGGGTTAATGAAAAACTGTTTTTT CASSIQYRDIRSGVNEKLFF
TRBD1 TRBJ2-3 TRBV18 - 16 TGTGCCAGCTCACGGACAACAGGGGGCGGAACAGATACGCAGTATTTT CASSRTTGGGTDTQYF
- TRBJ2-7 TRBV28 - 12 TGTGCCAGCAGTCAGAACCTCTACGAGCAGTACTTC CASSQNLYEQYF
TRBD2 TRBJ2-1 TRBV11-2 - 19 TGTGCCAGCACCCTAATATCCGGGACTAGCGGGAGGGCCGACAATGAGCAGTTCTTC CASTLISGTSGRADNEQFF
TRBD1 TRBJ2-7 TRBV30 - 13 TGTGCCTGGAGTAAGGGGGCTCGGTACGAGCAGTACTTC CAWSKGARYEQYF
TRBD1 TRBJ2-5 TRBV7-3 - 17 TGTGCCAGCAGCTTAAGGGGCGGGCAGGGGGTGTGGGAGACCCAGTACTTC CASSLRGGQGVWETQYF
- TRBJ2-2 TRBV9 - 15 TGTGCCAGCAGCCATGAGTCGGGAGAGGCCGGGGAGCTGTTTTTT CASSHESGEAGELFF
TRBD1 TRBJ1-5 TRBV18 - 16 TGTGCCAGCTCACTTACCGGGACAGGGGTAGGGCAGCCCCAGCATTTT CASSLTGTGVGQPQHF
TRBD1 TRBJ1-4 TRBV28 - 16 TGTGCCAGCAGCCCGAGACAGGGGGCAAGTAATGAAAAACTGTTTTTT CASSPRQGASNEKLFF
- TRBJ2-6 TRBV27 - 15 TGTGCCAGCAGGGACATGGGATCTGGGACCAACGTCCTGACTTTC CASRDMGSGTNVLTF
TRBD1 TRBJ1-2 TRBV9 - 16 TGTGCCAGCAGCCGGTCGGGGGGACAGGGCATGTATGGCTACACCTTC CASSRSGGQGMYGYTF
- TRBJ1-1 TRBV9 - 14 TGTGCCAGCAGCCCTACCCCTACCAACACTGAAGCTTTCTTT CASSPTPTNTEAFF
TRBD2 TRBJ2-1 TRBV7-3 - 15 TGTGCCAGCAGCTTACTAGCGGGGTCCTACAATGAGCAGTTCTTC CASSLLAGSYNEQFF
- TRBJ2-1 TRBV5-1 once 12 TGCGCCAGCAGCTTGGCGTCGGTCGAGCAGTTCTTC CASSLASVEQFF